This T cell receptor beta chain was recorded in a study of Ad26.COV2.S vaccination and SARS-CoV-2 variants. Study-wide points: People who got the vaccine had more spike-specific TCR breadth than people who got placebo. Following vaccination, spike-specific CD8+ and CD4+ T cell responses reportedly exhibited substantial breadth.

Documented treatment: roughly 20 received Ad26.COV2.S at low or high dose, single or two shots; 5 received placebo; per-sample allocation not given. Collection of samples fell on day 63 after the first vaccine or placebo injection. TCRdb's copy holds only in-frame clones and misses some; the assay was immunoSEQ multiplex PCR. The table shows more than 400,000 clones, with 92% occurring only once. Turning to this clone: The target antigen is unknown.

Material: peripheral blood, obtained in a trial of Ad26.COV2.S vaccine versus placebo. The sequence was obtained from a person aged 18-65 years who received the Ad26.COV2.S COVID-19 vaccine or a placebo.

CDR3 nucleotide sequence: TGTGCCAGCAGCCCTGGACAGGGGCGGACCTTTAACTATGGCTACACCTTC. This sequence encodes CASSPGQGRTFNYGYTF. The chain uses TRBV3-1 (or the pseudogene TRBV3-2) and TRBJ1-2; 9 bases match TRBD1. V dropped 4 bases and J dropped 1; count of bases not matched to a gene: 10. Germline CDR1 reads LGHDT; CDR2 reads YNNKEL (reference sequence). The CDR3 extends over 17 amino acids.